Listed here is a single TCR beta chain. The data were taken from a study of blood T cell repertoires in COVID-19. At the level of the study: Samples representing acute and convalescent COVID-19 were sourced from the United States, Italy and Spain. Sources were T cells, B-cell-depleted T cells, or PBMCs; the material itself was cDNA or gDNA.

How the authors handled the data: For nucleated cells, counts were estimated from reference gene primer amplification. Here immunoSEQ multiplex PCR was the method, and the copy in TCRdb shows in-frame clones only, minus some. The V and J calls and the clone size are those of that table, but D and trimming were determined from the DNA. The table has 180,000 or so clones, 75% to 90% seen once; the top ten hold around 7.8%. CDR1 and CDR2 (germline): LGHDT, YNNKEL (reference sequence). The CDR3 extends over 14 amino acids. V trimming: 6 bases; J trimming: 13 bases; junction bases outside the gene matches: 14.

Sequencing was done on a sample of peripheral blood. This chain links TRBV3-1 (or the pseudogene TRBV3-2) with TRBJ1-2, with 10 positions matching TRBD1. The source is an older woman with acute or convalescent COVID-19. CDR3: CASRYEGQGTKSTF. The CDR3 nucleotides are TGTGCCAGCAGGTACGAGGGACAGGGGACAAAAAGCACCTTC.